This T cell receptor (beta chain) derives from a study of cytomegalovirus exposure and HLA in healthy donors. General study findings and limits: Later analysis showed most CMV-associated TCR beta chains appearing HLA-restricted.

The CDR3 runs to 15 residues. The ends were cut back, 3 bases at V and 0 bases at J, with 12 bases in the middle. The V gene's germline CDR1 is LNHDA and CDR2 SQIVND (reference sequence). Worth noting for this clone: Its antigen is currently unknown.

13 Jbeta primers and 60 Vbeta primers were used for the PCR. Clones were sequenced by immunoSEQ multiplex PCR, and TCRdb holds only the in-frame ones, with some missing. Of around 93,000 clones in the sample, 70% to 85% were seen once. Healthy bone marrow donors supplied every sample. The sequencing input was PBMCs. The receptor was isolated from a man in his forties or fifties in good health and CMV-seronegative. The rearrangement links TRBV19 to TRBJ2-7, with TRBD2 as a possible D gene (5 bases). The chain's CDR3 is CASSIRRVSSYEQYF. The DNA of the CDR3 is TGTGCCAGTAGTATCCGGCGGGTAAGCTCCTACGAGCAGTACTTC.